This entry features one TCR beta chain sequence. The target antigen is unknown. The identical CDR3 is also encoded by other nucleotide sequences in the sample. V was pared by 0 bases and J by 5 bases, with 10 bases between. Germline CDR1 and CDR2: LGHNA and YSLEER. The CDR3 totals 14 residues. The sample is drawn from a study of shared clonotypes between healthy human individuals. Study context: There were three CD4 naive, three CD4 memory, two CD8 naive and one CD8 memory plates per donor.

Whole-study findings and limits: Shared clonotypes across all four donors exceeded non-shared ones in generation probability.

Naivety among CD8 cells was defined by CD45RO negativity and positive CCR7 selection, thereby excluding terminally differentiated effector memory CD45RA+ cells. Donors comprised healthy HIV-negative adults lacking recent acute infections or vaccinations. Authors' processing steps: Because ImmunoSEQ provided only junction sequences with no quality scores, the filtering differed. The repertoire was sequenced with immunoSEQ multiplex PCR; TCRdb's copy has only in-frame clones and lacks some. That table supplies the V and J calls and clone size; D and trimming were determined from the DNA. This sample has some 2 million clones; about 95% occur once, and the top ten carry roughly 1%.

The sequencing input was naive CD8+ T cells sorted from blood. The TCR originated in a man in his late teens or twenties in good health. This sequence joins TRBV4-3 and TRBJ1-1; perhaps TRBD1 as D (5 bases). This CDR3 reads CASSQDRGSTEAFF. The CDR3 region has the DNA TGCGCCAGCAGCCAAGATCGGGGGAGTACTGAAGCTTTCTTT.